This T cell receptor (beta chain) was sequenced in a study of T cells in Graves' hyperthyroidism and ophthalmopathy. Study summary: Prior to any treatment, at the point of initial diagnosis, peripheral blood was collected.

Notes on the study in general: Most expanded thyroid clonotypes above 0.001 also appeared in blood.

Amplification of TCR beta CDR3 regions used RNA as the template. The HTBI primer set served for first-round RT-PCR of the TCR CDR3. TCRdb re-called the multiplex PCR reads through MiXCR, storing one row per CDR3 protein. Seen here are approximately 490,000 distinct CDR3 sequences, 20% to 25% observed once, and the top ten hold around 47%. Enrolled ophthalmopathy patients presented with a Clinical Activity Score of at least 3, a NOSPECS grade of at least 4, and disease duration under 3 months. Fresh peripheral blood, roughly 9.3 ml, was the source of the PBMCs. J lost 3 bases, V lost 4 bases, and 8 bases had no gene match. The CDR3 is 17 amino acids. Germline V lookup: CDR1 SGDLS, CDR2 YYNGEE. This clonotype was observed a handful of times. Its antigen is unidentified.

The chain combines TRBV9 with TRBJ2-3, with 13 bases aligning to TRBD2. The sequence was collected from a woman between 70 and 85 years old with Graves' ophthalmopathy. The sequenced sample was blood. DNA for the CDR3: TGTGCCAGCAGCCCTCGGACTAGCGGGAGATTGACAGATACGCAGTATTTT. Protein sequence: CASSPRTSGRLTDTQYF.